These 20 T cell receptor beta chains were sequenced from one sample in a study of response to subunit inactivated influenza vaccine. MiXCR, run by TCRdb on the RT-PCR reads, gives a single entry per CDR3 protein. There are 530,000 or so distinct CDR3 sequences in the sample; roughly 12% occur only once, and 10% to 13% lies in the top ten. The input for sequencing was PBMCs from blood, taken on the day of vaccination. The receptors derive from a man aged 45-65 years who received an inactivated influenza vaccine.

V gene TRBV14 combines with J gene TRBJ2-7; either TRBD1 or TRBD2 may fit D (5 bases each). The CDR3 has 16 residues. V lost 2 bases and J 2 bases, leaving 16 bases between the germline ends. Per the germline V gene, CDR1 is SGHDN and CDR2 is FVKESK. DNA for the CDR3: TGTGCCAGCAGCCAATTCGCCGGGACCGCAACCTACGAGCAGTACTTC. As protein: CASSQFAGTATYEQYF.

The chain couples TRBV20-1 to TRBJ2-5; either TRBD1 or TRBD2 may supply D (5 bases each). The CDR3 is 15 residues long. Germline CDR1 and CDR2: DFQATT and SNEGSKA (reference sequence). V dropped 2 bases and J dropped 2 bases, with 15 bases sitting between them. Here the CDR3 reads CSARFPGTEQETQYF. The CDR3 nucleotides are TGCAGTGCTAGATTTCCGGGGACGGAGCAAGAGACCCAGTACTTC.

This clonotype has more than one count but fewer than ten. The V and J genes are TRBV20-1 and TRBJ2-5; D unresolved. The germline V gene encodes CDR1 DFQATT and CDR2 SNEGSKA (reference sequence). The length of the CDR3 is 11 residues. The ends were cut back, 6 bases at V and 1 base at J, with 6 bases in the middle. CDR3 nucleotide sequence: TGCAGTGCCCCGCGCCAAGAGACCCAGTACTTC. Amino acids: CSAPRQETQYF.

The rearrangement uses TRBV11-2 and TRBJ2-5, with TRBD1 matching over 8 bases. J gave up 4 bases and V 5 bases, and 6 bases lay outside the gene matches. From germline, CDR1 is SGHAT and CDR2 FQNNGV. The CDR3 sequence is 14 residues long. The CDR3 region has the DNA TGTGCCAGCAGCCCGCAGGGGGCGGGAGAGACCCAGTACTTC. This translates into CASSPQGAGETQYF. The entire variable domain, with the rest obtained from reference TRBV11-2 and TRBJ2-5, is as follows: EAGVAQSPRYKIIEKRQSVAFWCNPISGHATLYWYQQILGQGPKLLIQFQNNGVVDDSQLPKDRFSAERLKGVDSTLKIQPAKLEDSAVYLCASSPQGAGETQYFGPGTRLLVL.

The table lists this clonotype with a few counts. The gene calls are TRBV7-3 and TRBJ2-7, with TRBD1 matching over 9 bases. The germline V gene encodes CDR1 SGHTA and CDR2 FQGTGA. Unmatched junction bases numbered 10, after V lost 1 base and J lost 6 bases. The CDR3 totals 16 residues. The CDR3 coding sequence is TGTGCCAGCAGCTTAAATGGACAGGGGACGCCACCCGAGCAGTACTTC. This codes for CASSLNGQGTPPEQYF.

Only a few counts were recorded for this clonotype. This rearrangement joins TRBV18 to TRBJ2-5, with D hard to call. V was trimmed by 2 bases and J by 3 bases, leaving 7 bases between them. The CDR3 has 13 residues. Germline V gene lookup returns CDR1 KGHSH and CDR2 LQKENI. The CDR3 DNA follows: TGTGCCAGCTCACCATCCGTAGAAGAGACCCAGTACTTC. As protein: CASSPSVEETQYF.

This sequence joins TRBV28 and TRBJ1-1; TRBD1 might be the D (6 bases). Trimming cost V 5 bases and J 5 bases, with 18 bases left between them. Germline CDR1 MDHEN, CDR2 SYDVKM. This CDR3 is built from 15 residues. As DNA, the CDR3 is TGTGCCAGCAGTCTCCTCGCAGGGGCGCGGACTGAAGCTTTCTTT. Its protein is CASSLLAGARTEAFF.

The chain recombines TRBV4-1 with TRBJ2-1; 10 nucleotides agree with TRBD2. The V and J ends lost 0 bases and 2 bases, in that order; junction bases with no gene match: 10. The CDR3 length is 19 residues. The V gene's germline CDR1 is MGHRA and CDR2 YSYEKL. The CDR3 DNA reads TGCGCCAGCAGCCAAGATCGGGCTAGCGGGGGAGTCACCTACAATGAGCAGTTCTTC. It yields the protein CASSQDRASGGVTYNEQFF.

This clonotype has a handful of counts. V is TRBV7-9 and J is TRBJ2-7; D is possibly TRBD2 (6 bases). This CDR3 region has 16 residues. Germline V gives CDR1 SEHNR, CDR2 FQNEAQ (reference sequence). Trimming pared 4 bases from V and 0 bases from J, leaving 16 bases between. The CDR3 coding sequence is TGTGCCAGCAGCTCAGGAGGCGGGGCCTCCTCCTACGAGCAGTACTTC. Its translation is CASSSGGGASSYEQYF.

This clonotype has a count of ten or more. This chain uses TRBV27 with TRBJ2-1; 10 bases match TRBD2. CDR3 length: 19 amino acids. The V and J ends lost 5 bases and 0 bases, in that order; junction bases with no gene match: 13. The germline V gene encodes CDR1 MNHEY and CDR2 SMNVEV (reference sequence). The CDR3 is CASSPRWLAGVSSYNEQFF. The CDR3 bases are TGTGCCAGCAGTCCCCGGTGGCTAGCGGGGGTTAGCTCCTACAATGAGCAGTTCTTC.

The V and J genes are TRBV4-1 and TRBJ2-3; 7 nucleotides match TRBD2. The CDR3 loop spans 16 amino acids. The V and J ends lost 3 bases and 3 bases, in that order; junction bases with no gene match: 9. Germline values: CDR1 MGHRA, CDR2 YSYEKL. The CDR3 loop reads CASSHPGGLVTDTQYF. The CDR3 DNA reads TGCGCCAGCAGCCACCCCGGAGGACTAGTAACAGATACGCAGTATTTT.

V gene TRBV7-3 combines with J gene TRBJ2-5; a possible D gene is TRBD1 (5 bases). V was shortened by 1 base and J by 2 bases, with 17 bases between the two germline ends. CDR3 length equals 17 residues. The germline V gene encodes CDR1 SGHTA and CDR2 FQGTGA. CDR3 sequence: CASSLKFSWTRQETQYF. Written as DNA, the CDR3 is TGTGCCAGCAGCTTAAAGTTCAGCTGGACAAGACAAGAGACCCAGTACTTC.

A few counts support this clonotype. The chain employs TRBV20-1 and TRBJ1-2, with 7 bases aligning to TRBD1. Germline V gene data show CDR1 as DFQATT and CDR2 as SNEGSKA (reference sequence). The CDR3 length is 12 residues. V was clipped by 5 bases and J by 8 bases; unmatched bases: 8. This chain's CDR3 is CSAYRGGGGYTF. DNA for the CDR3: TGCAGTGCTTACCGAGGGGGCGGCGGCTACACCTTC.

This clonotype was picked up many times. V usage is TRBV18 and J usage is TRBJ2-1; TRBD2 matches at 8 bases. The CDR3 sequence is 15 residues long. The J segment lost 1 base and the V segment lost 3 bases, leaving 2 bases of the junction unmatched. Germline V gene lookup returns CDR1 KGHSH and CDR2 LQKENI. CDR3: CASSPGTRSYNEQFF. The CDR3 nucleotides are TGTGCCAGCTCACCCGGGACTAGGTCCTACAATGAGCAGTTCTTC.

This clonotype has only a few counts. The chain uses TRBV28 and TRBJ2-5; D is perhaps TRBD2 (7 bases). From germline, CDR1 is MDHEN and CDR2 SYDVKM. The CDR3 extends over 14 amino acids. V was pared by 2 bases and J by 5 bases, with 12 bases between. The CDR3 reads CASSLQGRDETQYF. The CDR3 region has the DNA TGTGCCAGCAGTTTACAGGGGAGGGATGAGACCCAGTACTTC. Complete variable domain (other parts from reference TRBV28 and TRBJ2-5): DVKVTQSSRYLVKRTGEKVFLECVQDMDHENMFWYRQDPGLGLRLIYFSYDVKMKEKGDIPEGYSVSREKKERFSLILESASTNQTSMYLCASSLQGRDETQYFGPGTRLLVL.

J is TRBJ2-7 and V is TRBV12-3 or TRBV12-4; 7 bases are shared with TRBD1. The CDR3 spans 15 residues. Trimming at V came to 1 base and at J to 2 bases, leaving 5 bases not matched to a gene. CDR3 protein: CASSLGWTGPYEQYF. The CDR3 coding sequence is TGTGCCAGCAGTTTAGGTTGGACAGGTCCCTACGAGCAGTACTTC.

In its sample, this clonotype was seen a few times. V and J are TRBV5-1 and TRBJ2-7, with no clear D. The germline gives CDR1 SGHRS, CDR2 YFSETQ. The CDR3 contains 14 residues. Trimming took 4 bases from V and 1 from J, leaving 12 bases between them. CDR3 protein: CASSTDERSYEQYF. CDR3 nucleotides: TGCGCCAGCAGCACGGACGAACGGTCCTACGAGCAGTACTTC.

V and J are TRBV27 and TRBJ2-7, with TRBD1 matching over 8 bases. After removal of 6 bases from V and 6 bases from J, the junction contained 7 bases not matched to a gene. From germline, CDR1 is MNHEY and CDR2 SMNVEV (reference sequence). There are 13 residues in the CDR3. In DNA form, the CDR3 reads TGTGCCAGCAGCCCGGACAGGGCAATCGAGCAGTACTTC. It encodes CASSPDRAIEQYF.

This clonotype was detected a few times. This chain joins TRBV4-3 and TRBJ2-3; 8 bases fit TRBD2. The germline gives CDR1 LGHNA, CDR2 YSLEER. Germline trimming cut 0 bases from V and 0 bases from J; bases unmatched to any gene: 8. The CDR3 runs 18 residues. The DNA of the CDR3 is TGCGCCAGCAGCCAAGAGGCGACTACTAGCGGCAGCACAGATACGCAGTATTTT. This sequence encodes CASSQEATTSGSTDTQYF.

This clonotype was counted only a few times. The chain has TRBV7-6 and TRBJ2-3; D remains unclear. With 2 bases removed from V and 8 bases from J, the gap between germline ends came to 8 bases. CDR1 and CDR2 from the germline V gene are SGHVS and FNYEAQ. The CDR3 is 12 amino acids. The CDR3 coding sequence is TGTGCCAGCAGCTTATTACTGGGTACGCAGTATTTT. Amino acids: CASSLLLGTQYF.